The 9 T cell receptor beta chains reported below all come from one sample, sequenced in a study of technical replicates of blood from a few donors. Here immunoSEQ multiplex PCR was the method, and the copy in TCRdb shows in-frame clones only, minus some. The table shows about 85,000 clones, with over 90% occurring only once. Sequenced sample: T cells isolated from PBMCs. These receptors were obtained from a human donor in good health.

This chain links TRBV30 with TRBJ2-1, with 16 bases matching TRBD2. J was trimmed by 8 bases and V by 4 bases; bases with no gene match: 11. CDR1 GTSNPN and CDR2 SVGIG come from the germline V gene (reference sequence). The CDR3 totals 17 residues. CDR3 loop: CAWNRGLAGGPPHEQFF. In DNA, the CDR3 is TGTGCCTGGAATCGGGGACTAGCGGGGGGGCCCCCCCATGAGCAGTTCTTC. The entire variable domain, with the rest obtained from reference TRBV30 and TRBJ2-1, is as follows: SQTIHQWPATLVQPVGSPLSLECTVEGTSNPNLYWYRQAAGRGLQLLFYSVGIGQISSEVPQNLSASRPQDRQFILSSKKLLLSDSGFYLCAWNRGLAGGPPHEQFFGPGTRLTVL.

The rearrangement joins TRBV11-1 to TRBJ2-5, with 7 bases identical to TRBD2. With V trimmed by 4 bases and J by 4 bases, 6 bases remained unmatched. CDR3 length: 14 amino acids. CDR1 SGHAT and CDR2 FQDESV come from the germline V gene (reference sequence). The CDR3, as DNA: TGTGCCAGCAGCTGGGGAGCGGGAAGAGAGACCCAGTACTTC. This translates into CASSWGAGRETQYF.

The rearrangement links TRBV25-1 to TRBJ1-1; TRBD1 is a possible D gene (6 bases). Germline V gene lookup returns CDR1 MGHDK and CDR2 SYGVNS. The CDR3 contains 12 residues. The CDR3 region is CASRGGNTEAFF. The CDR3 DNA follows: TGTGCTTCAAGGGGGGGAAACACTGAAGCTTTCTTT.

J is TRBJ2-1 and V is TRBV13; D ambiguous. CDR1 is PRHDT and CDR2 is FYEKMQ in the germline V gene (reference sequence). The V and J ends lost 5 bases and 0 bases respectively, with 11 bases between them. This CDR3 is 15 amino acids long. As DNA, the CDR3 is TGTGCCAGCAGCGACTTTAGGAGCTCCTACAATGAGCAGTTCTTC. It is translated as CASSDFRSSYNEQFF.

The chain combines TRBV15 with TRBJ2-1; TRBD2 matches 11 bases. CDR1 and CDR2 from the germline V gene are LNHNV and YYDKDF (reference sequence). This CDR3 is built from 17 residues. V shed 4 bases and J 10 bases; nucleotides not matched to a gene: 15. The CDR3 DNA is TGTGCCACCAGCATGGACCGAGTAGCGGGGGGGCCTGGAGAGCAGTTCTTC. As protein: CATSMDRVAGGPGEQFF.

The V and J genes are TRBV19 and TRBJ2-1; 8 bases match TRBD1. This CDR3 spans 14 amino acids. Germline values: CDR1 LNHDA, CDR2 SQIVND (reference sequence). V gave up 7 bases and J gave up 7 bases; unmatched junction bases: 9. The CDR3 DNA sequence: TGTGCCAGTAACTTAAGACAGGGGACTAATGAGCAGTTCTTC. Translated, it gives CASNLRQGTNEQFF.

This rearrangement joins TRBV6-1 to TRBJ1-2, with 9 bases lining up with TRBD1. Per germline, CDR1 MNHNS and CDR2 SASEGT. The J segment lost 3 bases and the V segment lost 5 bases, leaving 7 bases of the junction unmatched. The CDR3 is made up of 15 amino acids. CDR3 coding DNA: TGTGCCAGCAGTAACCAGGGACAGGGATACTATGGCTACACCTTC. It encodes CASSNQGQGYYGYTF.

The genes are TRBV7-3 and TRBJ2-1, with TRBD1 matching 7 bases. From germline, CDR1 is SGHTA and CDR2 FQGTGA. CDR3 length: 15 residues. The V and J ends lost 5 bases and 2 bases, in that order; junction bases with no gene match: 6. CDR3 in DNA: TGTGCCAGCAGCCATAGGACAGGCGCCTACAATGAGCAGTTCTTC. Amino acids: CASSHRTGAYNEQFF.

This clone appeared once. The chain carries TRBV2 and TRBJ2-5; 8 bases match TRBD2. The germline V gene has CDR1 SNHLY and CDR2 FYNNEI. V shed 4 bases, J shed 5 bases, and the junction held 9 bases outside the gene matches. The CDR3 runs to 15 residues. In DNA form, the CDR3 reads TGTGCCAGCAGTGTTGGTCGGGAGGGCCGGGAGACCCAGTACTTC. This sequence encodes CASSVGREGRETQYF.